Listed below are T cell receptor beta chains from one sample, sequenced in a study of tumor-infiltrating lymphocytes in oesophageal squamous cell carcinoma. TCRdb analysed the reads with MiXCR anew, one entry per CDR3 protein. Altogether roughly 11,000 distinct CDR3 sequences are present, around 56% being singletons, with the ten largest covering around 50%. The specimen was blood. The source of these receptors is a female donor with esophageal squamous cell carcinoma. Both conserved end residues are part of each CDR3. The D gene is left open where the match is weak. Only some rows state a clone size, as once, few, many or a class for expanded clones.

J: TRBJ2-5; size: -; D: TRBD1; V: TRBV7-2; CDR3: CASSPTGVETQYF; DNA: TGTGCCAGCAGCCCGACAGGGGTAGAGACCCAGTACTTC
J: TRBJ1-1; size: -; D: -; V: TRBV7-2; CDR3: CASRRQTGNTEAFF; DNA: TGTGCCAGCAGGCGTCAAACAGGGAACACTGAAGCTTTCTTT
J: TRBJ2-7; size: few; D: -; V: TRBV7-6; CDR3: CASSLGPGSSYEQYF; DNA: TGTGCCAGCAGCTTAGGTCCGGGAAGCTCCTACGAGCAGTACTTC
J: TRBJ2-5; size: -; D: TRBD2; V: TRBV28; CDR3: CASSLEASGGQETQYF; DNA: TGTGCCAGCAGTTTGGAGGCCAGCGGGGGCCAAGAGACCCAGTACTTC
J: TRBJ2-2; size: -; D: TRBD2; V: TRBV13; CDR3: CASSLSGLAAIGGSTGELFF; DNA: TGTGCCAGCAGCTTATCGGGACTAGCGGCAATAGGAGGGAGCACCGGGGAGCTGTTTTTT
J: TRBJ2-3; size: many; D: TRBD1; V: TRBV27; CDR3: CASKIGTATDTQYF; DNA: TGTGCCAGCAAAATCGGGACAGCCACAGATACGCAGTATTTT
J: TRBJ1-2; size: -; D: TRBD1; V: TRBV7-6; CDR3: CASSPRTGVDGYTF; DNA: TGTGCCAGCAGCCCCAGGACAGGGGTTGATGGCTACACCTTC
J: TRBJ1-6; size: -; D: -; V: TRBV28; CDR3: CASRTGTGPYNSPLHF; DNA: TGTGCCAGCAGGACCGGGACGGGCCCCTATAATTCACCCCTCCACTTT
J: TRBJ2-3; size: -; D: TRBD1; V: TRBV7-8; CDR3: CASRDRGVGRDTQYF; DNA: TGTGCCAGCAGAGACAGGGGAGTAGGGAGGGATACGCAGTATTTT
J: TRBJ2-1; size: once; D: -; V: TRBV7-9; CDR3: CASSLAGANYNEQFF; DNA: TGTGCCAGCAGCTTAGCAGGGGCCAACTACAATGAGCAGTTCTTC
J: TRBJ2-7; size: -; D: -; V: TRBV4-1; CDR3: CASRQRAESSYEQYF; DNA: TGCGCCAGCAGACAACGGGCGGAATCCTCCTACGAGCAGTACTTC
J: TRBJ2-7; size: -; D: -; V: TRBV20-1; CDR3: CSAAAAGRSYEQYF; DNA: TGCAGTGCTGCGGCAGCAGGGAGGTCCTACGAGCAGTACTTC
J: TRBJ2-1; size: few; D: -; V: TRBV7-6; CDR3: CASSSGRLDGDEQFF; DNA: TGTGCCAGCAGCTCGGGCAGGCTGGATGGGGATGAGCAGTTCTTC
J: TRBJ2-1; size: -; D: -; V: TRBV7-4; CDR3: CASSLGGVPYNEQFF; DNA: TGTGCCAGCAGCTTAGGAGGTGTCCCCTACAATGAGCAGTTCTTC
J: TRBJ2-3; size: large; D: -; V: TRBV7-3; CDR3: CASTLGGGSDTQYF; DNA: TGTGCCAGCACCCTAGGGGGGGGCTCAGATACGCAGTATTTT
J: TRBJ2-7; size: -; D: -; V: TRBV7-2; CDR3: CASSVLVGSYEQYF; DNA: TGTGCCAGCAGCGTCCTAGTGGGGTCCTACGAGCAGTACTTC
J: TRBJ2-5; size: -; D: -; V: TRBV7-8; CDR3: CASSVRRDQETQYF; DNA: TGTGCCAGCAGCGTCAGGCGGGATCAAGAGACCCAGTACTTC
J: TRBJ2-1; size: -; D: -; V: TRBV28; CDR3: CASSLNPGTSDEQFF; DNA: TGTGCCAGCAGTTTAAACCCGGGGACAAGTGATGAGCAGTTCTTC
J: TRBJ2-5; size: -; D: TRBD2; V: TRBV7-8; CDR3: CASSFRLAGADEQSF; DNA: TGTGCCAGCAGCTTCCGACTAGCGGGAGCGGACGAGCAGTCCTTC
J: TRBJ2-5; size: -; D: TRBD1; V: TRBV7-9; CDR3: CASSQGTAQETQYF; DNA: TGTGCCAGCAGCCAAGGGACAGCACAAGAGACCCAGTACTTC
J: TRBJ2-1; size: -; D: -; V: TRBV10-1; CDR3: CASSEPHGSNEQFF; DNA: TGCGCCAGCAGTGAGCCTCACGGTTCCAATGAGCAGTTCTTC
J: TRBJ2-1; size: -; D: TRBD2; V: TRBV11-2; CDR3: CASSWTSPSSYNEQFF; DNA: TGTGCCAGCAGCTGGACTAGCCCCAGCTCCTACAATGAGCAGTTCTTC
J: TRBJ1-5; size: -; D: TRBD1; V: TRBV6-1; CDR3: CASSAGGYSNQPQHF; DNA: TGTGCCAGCAGTGCAGGGGGCTATAGCAATCAGCCCCAGCATTTT
J: TRBJ2-7; size: -; D: -; V: TRBV7-8; CDR3: CASSLVGGTAYEQYF; DNA: TGTGCCAGCAGCTTAGTGGGCGGGACAGCCTACGAGCAGTACTTC
J: TRBJ2-5; size: few; D: TRBD1; V: TRBV7-7; CDR3: CASSLGQGQQETQYF; DNA: TGTGCTAGCAGCTTAGGACAGGGGCAACAAGAGACCCAGTACTTC
J: TRBJ2-3; size: -; D: -; V: TRBV2; CDR3: CASSQPGRSVNTQYF; DNA: TGTGCCAGCAGCCAACCGGGTCGATCGGTGAATACGCAGTATTTT
J: TRBJ2-1; size: -; D: -; V: TRBV27; CDR3: CASTPGRLGEQFF; DNA: TGTGCCAGCACCCCGGGCCGACTTGGTGAGCAGTTCTTC
J: TRBJ2-4; size: -; D: -; V: TRBV2; CDR3: CASSEAQGLNIQYF; DNA: TGTGCCAGCAGTGAAGCCCAGGGGTTAAACATTCAGTACTTC
J: TRBJ1-1; size: medium-sized; D: TRBD1; V: TRBV28; CDR3: CASTITGANTEAFF; DNA: TGTGCCAGCACCATAACAGGGGCGAACACTGAAGCTTTCTTT
J: TRBJ2-1; size: -; D: TRBD2; V: TRBV7-8; CDR3: CASSLGGGSPSYNEQFF; DNA: TGTGCCAGCAGCTTAGGGGGAGGGTCCCCCTCCTACAATGAGCAGTTCTTC
J: TRBJ2-5; size: -; D: -; V: TRBV11-3; CDR3: CASSLRAGQETQYF; DNA: TGTGCCAGCAGCTTACGGGCAGGGCAAGAGACCCAGTACTTC
J: TRBJ1-4; size: -; D: -; V: TRBV24-1; CDR3: CATSDPGAANEKLFF; DNA: TGTGCCACCAGTGACCCAGGGGCGGCTAATGAAAAACTGTTTTTT
J: TRBJ2-5; size: many; D: -; V: TRBV27; CDR3: CATNRGGTQYF; DNA: TGTGCCACTAACAGGGGGGGGACCCAGTACTTC
J: TRBJ2-1; size: -; D: -; V: TRBV6-1; CDR3: CASSYTNLNEQFF; DNA: TGTGCCAGCAGTTATACCAACTTGAATGAGCAGTTCTTC
J: TRBJ2-5; size: few; D: TRBD2; V: TRBV28; CDR3: CASSSPGTSDWETQYF; DNA: TGTGCCAGCAGTTCCCCCGGGACTAGCGATTGGGAGACCCAGTACTTC
J: TRBJ1-5; size: few; D: TRBD1; V: TRBV18; CDR3: CASSLTGGDQPQHF; DNA: TGTGCCAGCTCCCTTACAGGGGGCGATCAGCCCCAGCATTTT
J: TRBJ2-5; size: few; D: TRBD2; V: TRBV6-1; CDR3: CASTLLFRTSGGLETQYF; DNA: TGTGCCAGCACTCTCCTCTTCCGGACTAGCGGGGGTCTGGAGACCCAGTACTTC
J: TRBJ2-5; size: -; D: TRBD2; V: TRBV28; CDR3: CASSLSLAGVETQYF; DNA: TGTGCCAGCAGTTTATCGCTAGCGGGAGTAGAGACCCAGTACTTC
J: TRBJ2-1; size: -; D: -; V: TRBV7-3; CDR3: CASSLGPFF; DNA: TGTGCCAGCAGCTTAGGTCCGTTCTTC
J: TRBJ2-1; size: many; D: TRBD2; V: TRBV2; CDR3: CASRERDESYNEQFF; DNA: TGTGCCAGCAGGGAGCGGGATGAATCCTACAATGAGCAGTTCTTC
J: TRBJ1-6; size: few; D: TRBD1; V: TRBV27; CDR3: CASSSGTGMNSPLHF; DNA: TGTGCCAGCAGTTCGGGGACAGGGATGAATTCACCCCTCCACTTT